These 15 T cell receptor beta chains were sequenced from one sample in a study. TCRdb re-called the 5' RACE reads through MiXCR, storing one row per CDR3 protein. The table lists roughly 46,000 distinct CDR3 sequences, 28% of them singletons. What was sequenced was naive CD4+ T cells sorted from blood. Sample subset: naive CD4+ T cells, CD4+CD45RA+CD25-. The receptors here all came from a female donor with breast cancer.

This clonotype has more than one count but fewer than ten. The rearrangement uses TRBV9 and TRBJ2-3; 10 bases are a match to TRBD2. Trimming removed 3 bases from V and 0 bases from J; junction bases left unmatched: 7. Germline assignment: CDR1 SGDLS and CDR2 YYNGEE. The CDR3 extends over 17 amino acids. CDR3 sequence: CASSASSGRASTDTQYF. The CDR3, as DNA: TGTGCCAGCAGCGCCTCGAGCGGGAGGGCGAGCACAGATACGCAGTATTTT.

The chain employs TRBV7-2 and TRBJ1-1; TRBD1 matches 7 bases. V gave up 5 bases and J gave up 3 bases; unmatched junction bases: 6. The germline CDR1 and CDR2 sequences are SGHTA and FQGNSA. The CDR3 consists of 14 residues. DNA of the CDR3: TGTGCCAGCAGCCTTCGGACAGGAGACACTGAAGCTTTCTTT. The encoded protein is CASSLRTGDTEAFF.

This clonotype was counted many times. The V call is TRBV4-1, the J call TRBJ2-5, with D perhaps matching TRBD1 (5 bases). The CDR3 totals 15 residues. CDR1 is MGHRA and CDR2 is YSYEKL in the germline V gene. V gave up 1 base and J gave up 2 bases, with 11 bases separating them. CDR3 sequence: CASSQGQTGQETQYF. The CDR3 DNA is TGCGCCAGCAGCCAAGGTCAAACAGGTCAAGAGACCCAGTACTTC.

V is TRBV5-1 and J is TRBJ2-1, with 10 bases fitting TRBD2. This CDR3 is 15 amino acids long. V was clipped by 3 bases and J by 5 bases; unmatched bases: 5. Germline V lookup: CDR1 SGHRS, CDR2 YFSETQ. The CDR3 protein is CASSYNGLADNEQFF. The CDR3 nucleotides are TGCGCCAGCAGCTACAACGGACTAGCGGACAATGAGCAGTTCTTC.

This clonotype has only a few counts. The genes are TRBV29-1 and TRBJ2-7; 10 bases line up with TRBD1. This CDR3 contains 15 residues. CDR1 is SQVTM, CDR2 ANQGSEA, per germline. Germline trimming cut 4 bases from V and 5 bases from J; bases unmatched to any gene: 11. This CDR3 reads CSVGGPGQGFNEQYF. The CDR3 coding sequence is TGCAGCGTTGGGGGTCCGGGACAGGGGTTCAACGAGCAGTACTTC.

In its sample, this clonotype ranks as medium-sized. The chain recombines TRBV11-3 with TRBJ2-3; 8 bases line up with TRBD2. The CDR3 loop spans 15 amino acids. The germline V gene encodes CDR1 SGHNT and CDR2 YENEEA. The V and J ends lost 5 bases and 2 bases, in that order; junction bases with no gene match: 6. The CDR3 nucleotides read TGTGCCAGCAGCCCGGGCGGGGGGCCCACAGATACGCAGTATTTT. Translated, it gives CASSPGGGPTDTQYF.

This clonotype was seen a few times. J is TRBJ2-1 and V is TRBV7-2, with 11 bases lining up with TRBD2. This CDR3 contains 16 residues. The ends lost 4 bases at V and 6 bases at J; junction bases unmatched: 8. Germline loops: CDR1 SGHTA, CDR2 FQGNSA. In DNA, the CDR3 is TGTGCCAGCAGCTCAGACCGACTAGCGGGATTCAATGAGCAGTTCTTC. Translated: CASSSDRLAGFNEQFF.

Within the sample, this clonotype is medium-sized. The chain recombines TRBV4-1 with TRBJ2-7; 10 bases are shared with TRBD1. Germline lookup yields CDR1 MGHRA and CDR2 YSYEKL. CDR3 length: 14 amino acids. Trimming at V came to 3 bases and at J to 4 bases, leaving 3 bases not matched to a gene. The CDR3 here is CASSQDRGKYEQYF. CDR3 DNA sequence: TGCGCCAGCAGCCAGGACAGGGGGAAGTACGAGCAGTACTTC.

The V gene is TRBV5-1, the J gene TRBJ1-2, with no clear D. The ends were cut back, 4 bases at V and 7 bases at J, with 20 bases in the middle. Germline-derived CDR1 and CDR2 are SGHRS and YFSETQ. The CDR3 has 15 residues. CDR3 DNA sequence: TGCGCCAGCAGCGTGGAAGGGTTGGGAAAGGCTGGCTACACCTTC. This gives the protein CASSVEGLGKAGYTF.

This clonotype was picked up many times. The rearrangement joins TRBV5-1 to TRBJ2-1; D is perhaps TRBD2 (6 bases). Germline V gene data show CDR1 as SGHRS and CDR2 as YFSETQ. CDR3 length: 13 amino acids. Trimming stripped 4 bases from V and 8 bases from J, with 13 bases between. The CDR3 nucleotides are TGCGCCAGCAGCCGCGCGGAGGGCGATGAGCAGTTCTTC. It codes for CASSRAEGDEQFF.

This clonotype was observed a handful of times. V usage is TRBV6-5 and J usage is TRBJ1-2; D call uncertain. The CDR3 extends over 14 amino acids. V was trimmed by 2 bases and J by 4 bases, leaving 11 bases between them. Germline CDR1 reads MNHEY; CDR2 reads SVGAGI. The DNA for the CDR3 is TGTGCCAGCAGTTACAGTGGACGTGGCTATGGCTACACCTTC. Protein product: CASSYSGRGYGYTF.

Sample share makes this clonotype medium-sized. This sequence joins TRBV6-2 or TRBV6-3 and TRBJ1-2, with D perhaps matching TRBD1 (5 bases). Germline CDR1 MNHEY, CDR2 SVGEGT. Trimming shortened V by 6 bases and J by 6 bases, and 17 bases separated the two germline ends. The CDR3 length is 14 residues. This CDR3 reads CASSHLDGDDGYTF. The CDR3 DNA sequence: TGTGCCAGCAGCCACCTGGACGGGGACGATGGCTACACCTTC.

This chain uses TRBV7-2 with TRBJ2-7; TRBD2 matches at 10 bases. There are 16 residues in the CDR3. The trim removed 5 bases at V and 4 bases at J, leaving 11 bases unmatched. Germline CDR1 is SGHTA and CDR2 is FQGNSA. Here the CDR3 reads CASSPSGGGGGYEQYF. CDR3 nucleotides: TGTGCCAGCAGCCCTAGCGGGGGCGGAGGGGGATACGAGCAGTACTTC.

This clonotype has more than one count but fewer than ten. The chain combines TRBV11-2 with TRBJ2-5; D uncertain. The CDR3 loop spans 14 amino acids. Germline-derived CDR1 and CDR2 are SGHAT and FQNNGV. Deletions cut 3 bases from V and 5 bases from J, with 13 bases between. CDR3 amino acids: CASSFSVTGETQYF. CDR3 in DNA: TGTGCCAGCAGCTTCTCCGTCACTGGGGAGACCCAGTACTTC. The full variable domain, rest sourced from reference TRBV11-2 and TRBJ2-5, is EAGVAQSPRYKIIEKRQSVAFWCNPISGHATLYWYQQILGQGPKLLIQFQNNGVVDDSQLPKDRFSAERLKGVDSTLKIQPAKLEDSAVYLCASSFSVTGETQYFGPGTRLLVL.

With regard to this clonotype: The missing conserved phenylalanine or tryptophan at the end of this CDR3 makes a read error likely. This chain joins TRBV11-1 and TRBJ2-1; 7 positions match TRBD2. The V gene's germline CDR1 is SGHAT and CDR2 FQDESV (reference sequence). V was pared by 5 bases and J by 7 bases, with 5 bases of the junction left unmatched. This CDR3 contains 13 residues. Here the CDR3 reads CASSRTSLNEQFS. The CDR3 DNA reads TGTGCCAGCAGCCGGACTAGTTTAAATGAGCAGTTCTCC.